Each of the 30 T cell receptor beta chains below was sequenced from the same sample in a study of T cell clonotyping in hematopoietic cell transplantation. Time point noted: recipient sample about 28 days before transplant, after cytoreduction. Only in-frame clones appear in the TCRdb table, and some are missing; sequencing was by immunoSEQ multiplex PCR. There are approximately 41,000 clones in the sample; roughly 85% occur only once, and roughly 3.1% lies in the top ten. The sample here was peripheral blood mononuclear cells, taken before stem cell transplant. All receptors come from a man between 60 and 75 years old with acute myeloid leukemia. Some clones in this sample may be carry-over from other donors' samples.

The chain uses TRBV5-4 and TRBJ2-7, with D perhaps TRBD1 or TRBD2 (5 bases each). Germline V CDR1 and CDR2: SGHNT, YYREEE (reference sequence). CDR3 length equals 16 residues. V lost 1 base, J lost 5 bases, and 19 bases lay in between. CDR3 sequence: CASSLLAGDPLHEQYF. The CDR3 region has the DNA TGTGCCAGCAGCTTGTTAGCCGGGGACCCCTTGCACGAGCAGTACTTC.

This clone appeared a single time. The CDR3 nucleotides read TGTGCCAGCAGTGCCAACGGATGGAACACTGAAGCTTTCTTT. This gives the protein CASSANGWNTEAFF. This sequence joins TRBV6-1 and TRBJ1-1, with unresolved D. Germline CDR1 is MNHNS and CDR2 is SASEGT. Between the trimmed V and J ends, which lost 4 bases and 1 base, there was a span of 10 bases. CDR3 length equals 14 residues.

The chain is built from TRBV14 and TRBJ2-7; the D is unclear. The CDR3 runs 12 residues. CDR1 is SGHDN, CDR2 FVKESK, per germline. With 4 bases removed from V and 3 bases from J, the gap between germline ends came to 7 bases. In DNA, the CDR3 is TGTGCCAGCAGCCCGGGCCACTACGAGCAGTACTTC. This codes for CASSPGHYEQYF.

V and J are TRBV7-9 and TRBJ2-7; D gene ambiguous. Trimming shortened V by 1 base and J by 6 bases, and 16 bases separated the two germline ends. CDR3 length: 15 residues. Germline CDR1 SEHNR, CDR2 FQNEAQ (reference sequence). The chain's CDR3 is CASSLEGSLHSEQYF. The CDR3 nucleotides read TGTGCCAGCAGCTTAGAAGGCAGCCTACATTCCGAGCAGTACTTC. The full variable domain, completed using reference TRBV7-9 and TRBJ2-7, is DTGVSQNPRHKITKRGQNVTFRCDPISEHNRLYWYRQTLGQGPEFLTYFQNEAQLEKSRLLSDRFSAERPKGSFSTLEIQRTEQGDSAMYLCASSLEGSLHSEQYFGPGTRLTVT.

The J gene is TRBJ1-5, the V gene TRBV19; no definite D call. Between the trimmed V and J ends, which lost 6 bases and 6 bases, there was a span of 15 bases. CDR3 length: 14 amino acids. Per germline, CDR1 LNHDA and CDR2 SQIVND (reference sequence). The CDR3 DNA reads TGTGCCAGTAGATGGGTGGGATTGACTCAGCCCCAGCATTTT. This encodes CASRWVGLTQPQHF.

The chain links TRBV27 to TRBJ2-7, with 10 bases fitting TRBD2. J gave up 2 bases and V 7 bases, and 5 bases lay outside the gene matches. Germline loops: CDR1 MNHEY, CDR2 SMNVEV (reference sequence). The CDR3 has 14 amino acids. The CDR3 region is CASKASGGAYEQYF. Written as DNA, the CDR3 is TGTGCCAGCAAGGCCAGCGGGGGGGCCTACGAGCAGTACTTC.

V and J are TRBV5-4 and TRBJ2-3; no clear D gene. Germline-derived CDR1 and CDR2 are SGHNT and YYREEE (reference sequence). Trimming pared 1 base from V and 0 bases from J, leaving 9 bases between. The CDR3 spans 15 residues. The CDR3 protein is CASSLSGASTDTQYF. The CDR3 nucleotides read TGTGCCAGCAGCTTGTCAGGTGCTAGCACAGATACGCAGTATTTT.

The chain's CDR3 is CASSLPGQGAYEQYF. The CDR3 DNA reads as TGTGCCAGCAGTTTACCCGGACAGGGAGCCTACGAGCAGTACTTC. The chain has TRBV28 and TRBJ2-7, with 8 bases lining up with TRBD1. V was pared by 2 bases and J by 2 bases, with 5 bases of the junction left unmatched. Germline CDR1 reads MDHEN; CDR2 reads SYDVKM. The CDR3 is 15 amino acids.

This chain uses TRBV7-2 with TRBJ1-6; 10 bases align to TRBD1. The V gene's germline CDR1 is SGHTA and CDR2 FQGNSA. The CDR3 is 16 amino acids. J was trimmed by 8 bases and V by 5 bases; bases with no gene match: 9. CDR3 sequence: CASSPRQGAFDSPLHF. CDR3 coding DNA: TGTGCCAGCAGCCCCCGACAGGGGGCTTTCGATTCACCCCTCCACTTT.

The rearrangement joins TRBV29-1 to TRBJ1-5, with no clear D. V lost 7 bases and J 3 bases, leaving 13 bases between the germline ends. CDR1 is SQVTM, CDR2 ANQGSEA, per germline. The CDR3 covers 13 residues. The CDR3 spells CSAGERVNQPQHF. The DNA for the CDR3 is TGCAGCGCCGGGGAAAGGGTCAATCAGCCCCAGCATTTT.

This chain links TRBV6-5 with TRBJ1-3; a possible D gene is TRBD1 (5 bases). V gave up 2 bases and J gave up 0 bases, with 8 bases separating them. This CDR3 spans 15 amino acids. CDR1 is MNHEY and CDR2 is SVGAGI in the germline V gene. DNA for the CDR3: TGTGCCAGCAGTTACAACAGGTTCTCTGGAAACACCATATATTTT. Its translation is CASSYNRFSGNTIYF.

The J gene is TRBJ1-2, the V gene TRBV27; possibly TRBD1 for D (5 bases). The length of the CDR3 is 16 residues. V dropped 6 bases and J dropped 4 bases, with 21 bases sitting between them. Germline values: CDR1 MNHEY, CDR2 SMNVEV (reference sequence). The CDR3: CASSLSSSQGIYGYTF. For the CDR3, the DNA is TGTGCCAGCAGCCTATCCTCATCTCAGGGTATCTATGGCTACACCTTC.

This clone was seen only a few times. The chain is built from TRBV14 and TRBJ1-2, with 8 bases fitting TRBD1. The CDR3 totals 14 residues. The trim removed 5 bases at V and 4 bases at J, leaving 6 bases unmatched. Germline CDR1 SGHDN, CDR2 FVKESK. CDR3 residues: CASSYKGQAYGYTF. The CDR3, as DNA: TGTGCCAGCAGCTATAAGGGACAGGCCTATGGCTACACCTTC.

This chain connects TRBV4-1 to TRBJ1-5; D is possibly TRBD1 (6 bases). CDR1 is MGHRA, CDR2 YSYEKL, per germline. This CDR3 is 14 amino acids long. The germline V and J ends were trimmed by 1 base and 2 bases, with 6 bases remaining between them. The CDR3 is CASSQGQGNQPQHF. As DNA, the CDR3 is TGCGCCAGCAGCCAAGGACAGGGCAATCAGCCCCAGCATTTT.

V is TRBV11-3 and J is TRBJ2-5; D gene ambiguous. Germline V gene data show CDR1 as SGHNT and CDR2 as YENEEA. CDR3 length: 14 amino acids. V was cut by 8 bases and J by 8 bases, with 21 bases left in between. Written as DNA, the CDR3 is TGTGCCAGCCAGGCGACTCGTTCACCTGGTACCCAGTACTTC. Its protein product is CASQATRSPGTQYF.

This rearrangement joins TRBV19 to TRBJ1-5; D may be TRBD1 (6 bases). Looked up from germline, CDR1 is LNHDA and CDR2 is SQIVND (reference sequence). Trimming stripped 6 bases from V and 6 bases from J, with 15 bases between. CDR3 length equals 14 residues. CDR3 sequence: CASSLGGGSQPQHF. The CDR3 nucleotides are TGTGCCAGTAGCCTTGGGGGGGGCAGTCAGCCCCAGCATTTT.

The V call is TRBV29-1, the J call TRBJ1-2; 9 nucleotides align to TRBD1. The CDR3 length is 15 residues. From germline, CDR1 is SQVTM and CDR2 ANQGSEA. CDR3 residues: CSGSRDRDANYGYTF. In DNA form, the CDR3 reads TGCAGTGGGTCCCGGGACAGGGACGCTAACTATGGCTACACCTTC.

This clone was picked up one time. V gene TRBV5-1 combines with J gene TRBJ1-4; 7 bases fit TRBD1. This CDR3 contains 19 residues. The trim removed 4 bases at V and 3 bases at J, leaving 18 bases unmatched. In germline, CDR1 is SGHRS, CDR2 YFSETQ. The CDR3 DNA reads TGCGCCAGCAGCCCCAGGGGGGGCGCAGGAAGAAGTCCTAATGAAAAACTGTTTTTT. Protein: CASSPRGGAGRSPNEKLFF.

The chain recombines TRBV7-9 with TRBJ1-2, with D hard to call. The CDR3 length is 14 residues. V lost 4 bases and J lost 8, with 17 bases in between. Germline V lookup: CDR1 SEHNR, CDR2 FQNEAQ (reference sequence). The CDR3 nucleotides read TGTGCCAGCAGCTCAGGACCGGGGTCGGGAGGCTACACCTTC. It encodes CASSSGPGSGGYTF.

This clone was recorded once. The chain has TRBV9 and TRBJ1-4, with no clear D. V was cut by 9 bases and J by 8 bases, with 20 bases left in between. CDR1 SGDLS and CDR2 YYNGEE come from the germline V gene. This CDR3 has 14 amino acids. The DNA for the CDR3 is TGTGCCAACTCCATTTCGTTGGGCCGGGAAAAACTGTTTTTT. Protein sequence: CANSISLGREKLFF.

This chain uses TRBV2 with TRBJ1-1; 9 bases map to TRBD1. Germline V CDR1 and CDR2: SNHLY, FYNNEI. The ends lost 7 bases at V and 7 bases at J; junction bases unmatched: 7. CDR3 size: 13 residues. The CDR3 is CASTWDREGEAFF. The CDR3 DNA sequence: TGTGCCAGCACCTGGGACAGGGAGGGTGAAGCTTTCTTT.

The gene calls are TRBV4-3 and TRBJ2-5, with 12 bases lining up with TRBD2. The trim removed 2 bases at V and 4 bases at J, leaving 2 bases unmatched. This CDR3 comprises 15 residues. Germline CDR1 is LGHNA and CDR2 is YSLEER. The CDR3 protein is CASSQRLAGVETQYF. The CDR3 DNA reads TGCGCCAGCAGCCAACGACTAGCGGGGGTAGAGACCCAGTACTTC.

The rearrangement joins TRBV4-3 to TRBJ2-1; D possibly uses TRBD1 or TRBD2 (5 bases each). Germline CDR1 is LGHNA and CDR2 is YSLEER. The CDR3 runs 17 residues. Trimming took 4 bases from V and 7 from J, leaving 23 bases between them. The DNA for the CDR3 is TGCGCCAGCAGCCCAGCGGTATCTGGGGGATTGGGGAATGAGCAGTTCTTC. The encoded protein is CASSPAVSGGLGNEQFF.

V is TRBV25-1 and J is TRBJ1-2; possibly TRBD1 for D (6 bases). Germline V gene sequence: CDR1 MGHDK, CDR2 SYGVNS. V was trimmed by 7 bases and J by 1 base, leaving 19 bases between them. The CDR3 consists of 16 residues. The CDR3 region has the DNA TGTGCCAGCACCTCCGGACAGTCCCTCATTAACTATGGCTACACCTTC. Its translation is CASTSGQSLINYGYTF.

V is TRBV30 and J is TRBJ1-4; D is unresolved. The ends were cut back, 2 bases at V and 5 bases at J, with 15 bases in the middle. CDR3 size: 15 residues. Germline V gene lookup returns CDR1 GTSNPN and CDR2 SVGIG (reference sequence). CDR3 nucleotide sequence: TGTGCCTGGAGTCACCAGCCGCTTTCAAATGAAAAACTGTTTTTT. Protein: CAWSHQPLSNEKLFF.

V gene TRBV11-3 combines with J gene TRBJ1-1; the D gene is possibly TRBD1 (5 bases). V shed 1 base and J shed 2 bases, with 11 bases lying between them. This CDR3 region has 15 residues. The V gene's germline CDR1 is SGHNT and CDR2 YENEEA. The CDR3 loop is CASSLVAGGNTEAFF. CDR3 nucleotides: TGTGCCAGCAGCTTAGTTGCGGGGGGAAACACTGAAGCTTTCTTT.

The V call is TRBV6-1, the J call TRBJ1-5; TRBD1 is a possible D gene (5 bases). CDR1 and CDR2 (germline): MNHNS, SASEGT. This CDR3 has 16 amino acids. V was clipped by 0 bases and J by 0 bases, with 9 bases between them. In DNA form, the CDR3 reads TGTGCCAGCAGTGAAGCGACAGCTATTAGCAATCAGCCCCAGCATTTT. Protein product: CASSEATAISNQPQHF.

The chain employs TRBV7-2 and TRBJ2-1; 9 bases fit TRBD2. V was pared by 6 bases and J by 0 bases, with 3 bases of the junction left unmatched. Germline V gene sequence: CDR1 SGHTA, CDR2 FQGNSA. CDR3 length: 15 residues. CDR3 protein: CASRRGGSSYNEQFF. CDR3 sequence (DNA): TGTGCCAGCAGGCGGGGGGGAAGCTCCTACAATGAGCAGTTCTTC.

The V and J genes are TRBV19 and TRBJ1-5; D unresolved. V lost 7 bases to trimming and J lost 0 bases, with 16 bases between them. Germline V lookup: CDR1 LNHDA, CDR2 SQIVND (reference sequence). This CDR3 contains 16 residues. CDR3 amino acids: CASTPVGSDSNQPQHF. CDR3 bases: TGTGCCAGTACCCCTGTTGGCAGCGATAGCAATCAGCCCCAGCATTTT. The full variable domain, its missing parts supplied by reference TRBV19 and TRBJ1-5, is DGGITQSPKYLFRKEGQNVTLSCEQNLNHDAMYWYRQDPGQGLRLIYYSQIVNDFQKGDIAEGYSVSREKKESFPLTVTSAQKNPTAFYLCASTPVGSDSNQPQHFGDGTRLSIL.

The V call is TRBV7-2, the J call TRBJ1-3, with D unresolved. V was clipped by 5 bases and J by 1 base, with 12 bases between them. The CDR3 loop spans 15 amino acids. The germline V gene has CDR1 SGHTA and CDR2 FQGNSA. CDR3 amino acids: CASSPRPGSGNTIYF. The CDR3 DNA follows: TGTGCCAGCAGCCCCCGGCCAGGTTCTGGAAACACCATATATTTT.